The entry below describes one T cell receptor beta chain. Antigen unknown. Produced via immunoSEQ multiplex PCR; TCRdb's table is partial and in-frame only. The sample includes approximately 130,000 clones, roughly 89% seen only once; the top ten take 1.1%. This specimen belongs to a study of T cell responses to AZD1222 COVID-19 vaccine. General study findings and limits: Donor demographics were predominantly white British with a female majority; clonal diversity may be underestimated. Spike-specific TCR repertoires showed rising breadth and depth after two AZD1222 doses.

The source was peripheral blood, collected 28 days after the second AZD1222 dose. The TCR comes from an adult who received the AZD1222 COVID-19 vaccine.

The CDR3 coding sequence is TGTGCCAGTAGCGGGACAGGGGAAAGCAATCAGCCCCAGCATTTT. As protein: CASSGTGESNQPQHF. The chain couples TRBV19 to TRBJ1-5, with TRBD1 matching 10 bases. With 6 bases clipped from V and 1 base from J, the junction kept 3 bases outside the gene matches. Germline values: CDR1 LNHDA, CDR2 SQIVND (reference sequence). The CDR3 consists of 15 residues.